This TCR beta chain stems from a study of CD8 T cells in Susac syndrome. Findings and caveats of the study: By the study's own acknowledgment, its TCR sequencing and HLA analysis included relatively few individuals.

Trimming stripped 1 base from V and 5 bases from J, with 23 bases between. This CDR3 has 18 amino acids. Germline-derived CDR1 and CDR2 are LNHDA and SQIVND (reference sequence). Controls matched for age and sex were healthy donors. RNA was extracted with the RNeasy kit, and a quantity of about 0.45 to 1 ug was reverse transcribed using random hexamers. The immunoSEQ assay covered 54 Vbeta and 13 Jbeta segments for CDR3. TCRdb redid the calling of the immunoSEQ multiplex PCR reads with MiXCR, one entry per CDR3 protein. Of approximately 100,000 distinct CDR3 sequences in the sample, less than 95% were seen once. As regards this clonotype: Its antigen is as yet unknown.

Sequencing input: CD8+ T cells from PBMCs. The sequence was collected from a human donor in good health. The chain recombines TRBV19 with TRBJ1-1; no reliable D call. CDR3 nucleotides: TGTGCCAGTAGTATAGGGTTCGCGAGTTTAAGGGAGAAAACTGAAGCTTTCTTT. Its protein product is CASSIGFASLREKTEAFF.